Below, 23 T cell receptor beta chains from the same sample are listed, as sequenced in a study of blood T cell repertoires in COVID-19. The assay was immunoSEQ multiplex PCR, and TCRdb's table has in-frame clones only and misses some. Of some 200,000 clones detected, 75% to 90% appear once; the ten largest clones hold about 3.3%. The sample comprised PBMCs or T cells enriched from blood (not recorded which). The receptors come from a woman in her late teens or twenties in a cohort exposed to, infected with or recovered from COVID-19 (not recorded which).

This rearrangement joins TRBV7-6 to TRBJ1-5; 9 positions agree with TRBD1. The CDR3 is 15 residues long. After removal of 5 bases from V and 1 base from J, the junction contained 3 bases not matched to a gene. Germline CDR1 is SGHVS and CDR2 is FNYEAQ. The DNA for the CDR3 is TGTGCCAGCAGCCGGGGACAGGGAAGCAATCAGCCCCAGCATTTT. Protein product: CASSRGQGSNQPQHF.

The gene calls are TRBV6-5 and TRBJ2-7; 9 bases align to TRBD1. Trimming took 6 bases from V and 7 from J; bases not matched to a gene: 7. The germline gives CDR1 MNHEY, CDR2 SVGAGI. CDR3 size: 13 residues. The CDR3 bases are TGTGCCAGCAGGGTACAGGGGGCGGGTGAGCAGTACTTC. It is translated as CASRVQGAGEQYF.

The chain carries TRBV19 and TRBJ1-2; TRBD1 agrees at 10 bases. Trimming cost V 2 bases and J 8 bases; bases outside gene matches: 5. Germline CDR1 reads LNHDA; CDR2 reads SQIVND (reference sequence). The CDR3 is 14 amino acids. CDR3 sequence reads: CASSISGTGDGYTF. The CDR3 DNA is TGTGCCAGTAGTATATCAGGGACAGGGGACGGCTACACCTTC.

This chain joins TRBV9 and TRBJ1-6, with 10 bases matching TRBD1. This CDR3 region has 14 residues. Trimming removed 3 bases from V and 12 bases from J; junction bases left unmatched: 6. In germline, CDR1 is SGDLS, CDR2 YYNGEE. The CDR3 sequence: CASSEGTGAIPLHF. For the CDR3, the DNA is TGTGCCAGCAGCGAAGGGACAGGGGCGATACCCCTCCACTTT.

The V and J genes are TRBV5-1 and TRBJ2-1; 9 bases are shared with TRBD1. J gave up 5 bases and V 4 bases, and 13 bases lay outside the gene matches. The CDR3 runs to 17 residues. The germline gives CDR1 SGHRS, CDR2 YFSETQ. CDR3: CASSHPDRGKRDNEQFF. For the CDR3, the DNA is TGCGCCAGCAGCCACCCGGACAGGGGAAAAAGGGACAATGAGCAGTTCTTC.

The V and J genes are TRBV20-1 and TRBJ2-5; D call uncertain. The CDR3 is 14 residues long. V lost 3 bases and J lost 3, with 14 bases in between. Per the germline V gene, CDR1 is DFQATT and CDR2 is SNEGSKA (reference sequence). CDR3 coding DNA: TGCAGTGCTAGTACCCATGGCAGTAAAGAGACCCAGTACTTC. This gives the protein CSASTHGSKETQYF.

This chain joins TRBV27 and TRBJ2-7; D is perhaps TRBD2 (5 bases). This CDR3 is built from 14 residues. The germline V gene has CDR1 MNHEY and CDR2 SMNVEV (reference sequence). The germline V and J ends were trimmed by 4 bases and 6 bases, with 16 bases remaining between them. The CDR3 here is CASSWGKLASEQYF. CDR3 bases: TGTGCCAGCAGTTGGGGTAAGCTAGCAAGCGAGCAGTACTTC.

In the case of this clone: The same CDR3 is also encoded by other DNA sequences in this sample. This rearrangement joins TRBV6-5 to TRBJ1-5; 7 bases are a match to TRBD1. Germline lookup yields CDR1 MNHEY and CDR2 SVGAGI. Losses at the gene ends were 6 bases for V and 0 bases for J; bases not matched to a gene: 2. The CDR3 sequence is 14 residues long. The CDR3: CASRSGGSNQPQHF. The CDR3 DNA sequence: TGTGCCAGCAGATCAGGGGGTAGCAATCAGCCCCAGCATTTT.

The CDR3 loop reads CASSLDRGSSYGYTF. In DNA form, the CDR3 reads TGTGCCAGCAGCTTAGACAGGGGGTCCTCCTATGGCTACACCTTC. V usage is TRBV7-8 and J usage is TRBJ1-2; TRBD1 matches 8 bases. Germline CDR1 reads SGHVS; CDR2 reads FQNEAQ. The CDR3 consists of 15 residues. V lost 1 base and J lost 4; bases outside the gene matches: 5.

This clone was counted a single time. This chain connects TRBV12-5 to TRBJ2-3, with 12 bases that match TRBD2. There are 18 residues in the CDR3. Germline V CDR1 and CDR2: LGHNT, FRNRAP. V dropped 1 base and J dropped 3; count of bases not matched to a gene: 8. The CDR3 DNA reads TGTGCTAGTGGTTTGGCTCTAGCGGGAGGGCCACTTACAGATACGCAGTATTTT. Translating it yields CASGLALAGGPLTDTQYF.

The V gene is TRBV5-1, the J gene TRBJ2-7, with TRBD1 matching 9 bases. Germline V gene sequence: CDR1 SGHRS, CDR2 YFSETQ. The CDR3 consists of 14 residues. V lost 7 bases to trimming and J lost 2 bases; unmatched junction nucleotides: 7. The CDR3 DNA follows: TGCGCCAGCGCCCCGACAGGGGGGGCCTACGAGCAGTACTTC. This encodes CASAPTGGAYEQYF.

CDR3 region: CSVWDISSGSYNEQFF. The CDR3 DNA sequence: TGCAGCGTTTGGGATATCTCTAGCGGGTCCTACAATGAGCAGTTCTTC. The chain joins TRBV29-1 to TRBJ2-1, with 8 bases fitting TRBD2. The CDR3 consists of 16 residues. The J segment lost 1 base and the V segment lost 5 bases, leaving 10 bases of the junction unmatched. In germline, CDR1 is SQVTM, CDR2 ANQGSEA.

This chain links TRBV11-2 with TRBJ1-1; 8 bases align to TRBD1. V lost 4 bases, J lost 1 base, and 8 bases stayed unmatched. This CDR3 contains 16 residues. Germline V gives CDR1 SGHAT, CDR2 FQNNGV. In DNA, the CDR3 is TGTGCCAGCAGCTACGACAGGGGAGGTGCGAACACTGAAGCTTTCTTT. It encodes CASSYDRGGANTEAFF.

The rearrangement joins TRBV2 to TRBJ2-7, with 12 nucleotides matching TRBD2. Germline CDR1 reads SNHLY; CDR2 reads FYNNEI. The CDR3 spans 15 residues. The V and J ends lost 6 bases and 2 bases, in that order; junction bases with no gene match: 5. The CDR3 region has the DNA TGTGCCAGCAGGGGTGGACTAGCGGGGCCCTACGAGCAGTACTTC. Translated, it gives CASRGGLAGPYEQYF.

The chain couples TRBV5-1 to TRBJ2-3, with 9 bases matching TRBD2. CDR1 SGHRS and CDR2 YFSETQ come from the germline V gene. The CDR3 length is 16 residues. Trimming took 2 bases from V and 2 from J; bases not matched to a gene: 6. The DNA of the CDR3 is TGCGCCAGCAGCTTACCTAGCGGGGCGGACACAGATACGCAGTATTTT. Translating it yields CASSLPSGADTDTQYF.

This clone showed up just once. V is TRBV4-1 and J is TRBJ2-7, with D maybe TRBD1 (8 bases). Trimming took 0 bases from V and 7 from J, leaving 13 bases between them. The V gene's germline CDR1 is MGHRA and CDR2 YSYEKL. This CDR3 comprises 14 residues. CDR3 protein: CASSQESGTGEQYF. CDR3 DNA: TGCGCCAGCAGCCAAGAAAGCGGGACAGGAGAGCAGTACTTC.

The chain joins TRBV2 to TRBJ2-7; tentative D call: TRBD1 (6 bases). The germline CDR1 and CDR2 sequences are SNHLY and FYNNEI. The CDR3 has 15 amino acids. With 4 bases removed from V and 5 bases from J, the gap between germline ends came to 18 bases. CDR3 protein: CASSARAGALDEQYF. CDR3 bases: TGTGCCAGCAGTGCGAGGGCAGGGGCACTGGACGAGCAGTACTTC.

The J gene is TRBJ1-2, the V gene TRBV10-2, with a tentative D call TRBD1 (6 bases). The CDR3 length is 18 residues. Germline V CDR1 and CDR2: WSHSY, SAAADI. V was shortened by 6 bases and J by 3 bases, with 26 bases between the two germline ends. CDR3 in amino acids: CASRRGGTTPGVDYGYTF. The CDR3 DNA is TGCGCCAGCAGGAGGGGAGGGACAACCCCTGGCGTGGACTATGGCTACACCTTC.

This chain links TRBV7-9 with TRBJ1-1, with D hard to call. The germline gives CDR1 SEHNR, CDR2 FQNEAQ (reference sequence). The CDR3 contains 14 residues. V dropped 0 bases and J dropped 3 bases, with 8 bases sitting between them. The CDR3 is CASSLASFYTEAFF. The CDR3 nucleotides are TGTGCCAGCAGCTTAGCTTCTTTTTACACTGAAGCTTTCTTT.

The chain couples TRBV5-1 to TRBJ2-1; possibly TRBD2 for D (6 bases). V lost 4 bases to trimming and J lost 3 bases, with 14 bases between them. CDR1 and CDR2 from the germline V gene are SGHRS and YFSETQ. The CDR3 extends over 15 amino acids. CDR3 DNA sequence: TGCGCCAGCAGCCCTGGGAGGCAGAGCTACAATGAGCAGTTCTTC. It is translated as CASSPGRQSYNEQFF.

The V gene is TRBV9, the J gene TRBJ2-3; D is ambiguous. The germline CDR1 and CDR2 sequences are SGDLS and YYNGEE. The CDR3 covers 12 residues. The ends were cut back, 4 bases at V and 6 bases at J, with 9 bases in the middle. The CDR3 DNA follows: TGTGCCAGCAGCCCTAATCGGGATACGCAGTATTTT. Translated: CASSPNRDTQYF.

This clone has a handful of counts. This chain uses TRBV5-8 with TRBJ1-6; tentatively, D is TRBD1 (6 bases). The CDR3 is 14 residues long. V was pared by 2 bases and J by 7 bases, with 10 bases between. Germline lookup yields CDR1 SGHTS and CDR2 YDEGEE. CDR3 bases: TGTGCCAGCAGCTTTAGGCAGGGGAATTCACCCCTCCACTTT. It is translated as CASSFRQGNSPLHF.

J is TRBJ2-1 and V is TRBV7-9, with D possibly TRBD2 on 5 matching bases. The V and J ends lost 1 base and 5 bases respectively, with 12 bases between them. The CDR3 is 15 amino acids. Germline V lookup: CDR1 SEHNR, CDR2 FQNEAQ (reference sequence). The CDR3 DNA follows: TGTGCCAGCAGCTTAGGGCGGGTCGGAGACAATGAGCAGTTCTTC. Amino acid sequence: CASSLGRVGDNEQFF. The full variable domain, with the rest looked up from reference TRBV7-9 and TRBJ2-1, is DTGVSQNPRHKITKRGQNVTFRCDPISEHNRLYWYRQTLGQGPEFLTYFQNEAQLEKSRLLSDRFSAERPKGSFSTLEIQRTEQGDSAMYLCASSLGRVGDNEQFFGPGTRLTVL.